This T cell receptor beta chain was sequenced during a study of blood T cell repertoires in COVID-19. Looking at the study overall: Samples came from the United States, Italy and Spain, spanning acute and convalescent COVID-19.

From germline, CDR1 is LGHDT and CDR2 YNNKEL (reference sequence). The CDR3 covers 13 residues. V was cut by 4 bases and J by 1 base, with 7 bases left in between. As originally analysed: Reference gene primer amplification in the assay estimated nucleated cell counts. Produced via immunoSEQ multiplex PCR; TCRdb's table is partial and in-frame only. V and J calls and clone size follow that table, whereas D and trimming were derived from the DNA. The sample has 150,000 to 200,000 clones, 81% seen once; the top ten hold about 10%. The sample was peripheral blood. The sequence derives from a man between 60 and 75 years old with active or convalescent COVID-19. The V gene is TRBV3-1 (or the pseudogene TRBV3-2), the J gene TRBJ1-1; D call uncertain. The CDR3 loop reads CASSRPGNTEAFF. In nucleotides, the CDR3 is TGTGCCAGCAGCCGCCCGGGGAACACTGAAGCTTTCTTT.